The next 21 T cell receptor beta chains were all read from a single sample in a study of cytomegalovirus exposure and HLA in healthy donors. This table comes from immunoSEQ multiplex PCR, and its TCRdb copy is limited to in-frame clones, with some not included. The sample contains roughly 60,000 clones, roughly 95% of which appear only once. Source material: PBMCs. The receptors stem from a woman aged 18-29 years in good health and CMV-seropositive.

This clone was seen once. The chain couples TRBV29-1 to TRBJ2-7, with 9 bases fitting TRBD1. With V trimmed by 6 bases and J by 6 bases, 6 bases remained unmatched. Germline CDR1 and CDR2: SQVTM and ANQGSEA. The CDR3 sequence is 12 residues long. The CDR3 here is CSVRADRGEQYF. CDR3 bases: TGCAGCGTCAGGGCGGACAGGGGCGAGCAGTACTTC.

The V call is TRBV28, the J call TRBJ1-5, with D tentatively TRBD1 (6 bases). Germline V gene sequence: CDR1 MDHEN, CDR2 SYDVKM. V was clipped by 7 bases and J by 7 bases, with 11 bases between them. The CDR3 has 12 residues. DNA of the CDR3: TGTGCCAGCACGGCAGGGGAACAGCCCCAGCATTTT. This encodes CASTAGEQPQHF.

The chain links TRBV27 to TRBJ2-2; TRBD2 aligns across 7 bases. The germline V gene encodes CDR1 MNHEY and CDR2 SMNVEV (reference sequence). J lost 6 bases, V lost 7 bases, and 8 bases had no gene match. The CDR3 is 14 residues long. The CDR3 sequence is CASTLWAGAGELFF. In DNA form, the CDR3 reads TGTGCCAGCACCCTTTGGGCGGGAGCCGGGGAGCTGTTTTTT.

The chain has TRBV11-2 and TRBJ2-2; 10 nucleotides match TRBD2. The V gene's germline CDR1 is SGHAT and CDR2 FQNNGV. J was trimmed by 4 bases and V by 3 bases; bases with no gene match: 2. The CDR3 is 15 residues long. This chain's CDR3 is CASSFSGRSTGELFF. CDR3 DNA sequence: TGTGCCAGCAGCTTTAGCGGGAGGTCCACCGGGGAGCTGTTTTTT.

The rearrangement links TRBV5-4 to TRBJ1-6; tentative D call: TRBD1 (5 bases). Germline V gene sequence: CDR1 SGHNT, CDR2 YYREEE (reference sequence). V was clipped by 3 bases and J by 7 bases, with 11 bases between them. The CDR3 runs to 14 residues. CDR3 nucleotides: TGTGCCAGCAGCTCCGAGCAGGGAAATTCACCCCTCCACTTT. It yields the protein CASSSEQGNSPLHF.

This chain joins TRBV28 and TRBJ1-2; a possible D gene is TRBD1 (5 bases). The V gene's germline CDR1 is MDHEN and CDR2 SYDVKM. This CDR3 region has 13 residues. Trimming pared 6 bases from V and 2 bases from J, leaving 10 bases between. CDR3 sequence (DNA): TGTGCCAGCAGGACCGGGGGGAACTATGGCTACACCTTC. This gives the protein CASRTGGNYGYTF.

V and J are TRBV9 and TRBJ2-3; 8 nucleotides align to TRBD1. This CDR3 contains 14 residues. Per germline, CDR1 SGDLS and CDR2 YYNGEE. V shed 2 bases, J shed 4 bases, and the junction held 3 bases outside the gene matches. CDR3 DNA sequence: TGTGCCAGCAGCGTTGGACAGGGCGCAGATACGCAGTATTTT. It encodes CASSVGQGADTQYF.

The chain combines TRBV15 with TRBJ2-7, with D possibly matching TRBD2 (5 bases). The CDR3 consists of 14 residues. V dropped 0 bases and J dropped 7 bases, with 13 bases sitting between them. CDR1 LNHNV and CDR2 YYDKDF come from the germline V gene (reference sequence). The CDR3 here is CATSRDGVRREQYF. Written as DNA, the CDR3 is TGTGCCACCAGCAGAGATGGGGTGAGGAGGGAGCAGTACTTC.

This clone was picked up a small number of times. The J gene is TRBJ1-5, the V gene TRBV18; TRBD1 is a possible D gene (6 bases). CDR3 length equals 14 residues. The germline gives CDR1 KGHSH, CDR2 LQKENI. V lost 9 bases to trimming and J lost 5 bases, with 17 bases between them. CDR3 in DNA: TGTGCCAGTAGGATCGGGACACCCGATCAGCCCCAGCATTTT. Translation: CASRIGTPDQPQHF.

Here the CDR3 reads CASSGGTSGSYETQYF. DNA for the CDR3: TGTGCCAGCAGCGGTGGGACTAGCGGGAGTTACGAGACCCAGTACTTC. The chain links TRBV9 to TRBJ2-5; TRBD2 matches 14 bases. The V gene end was trimmed by 3 bases and the J gene end by 5 bases; junction bases not matched to a gene: 6. Germline V gene lookup returns CDR1 SGDLS and CDR2 YYNGEE. CDR3 length: 16 residues.

The genes are TRBV30 and TRBJ2-4; the D gene is possibly TRBD2 (6 bases). The germline CDR1 and CDR2 sequences are GTSNPN and SVGIG (reference sequence). V dropped 3 bases and J dropped 4 bases, with 7 bases sitting between them. The CDR3 consists of 12 residues. DNA for the CDR3: TGTGCCTGGAGGGGGAGGAAAAACATTCAGTACTTC. Translating gives CAWRGRKNIQYF.

The chain carries TRBV10-3 and TRBJ2-1; 10 bases match TRBD2. The CDR3 loop spans 17 amino acids. Germline lookup yields CDR1 ENHRY and CDR2 SYGVKD. Trimming at V came to 0 bases and at J to 2 bases, leaving 4 bases not matched to a gene. The DNA for the CDR3 is TGTGCCATCAGTGAGTCGGTTAGCGGGAGGACCTACAATGAGCAGTTCTTC. It is translated as CAISESVSGRTYNEQFF.

The chain couples TRBV5-8 to TRBJ1-1, with D tentatively TRBD1 (6 bases). V gave up 6 bases and J gave up 3 bases, with 12 bases separating them. CDR1 is SGHTS, CDR2 YDEGEE, per germline. The CDR3 is 13 amino acids. Here the CDR3 DNA reads TGTGCCAGCAATCGACAGGATTACACTGAAGCTTTCTTT. Protein sequence: CASNRQDYTEAFF.

The V call is TRBV2, the J call TRBJ2-5, with D perhaps matching TRBD1 (6 bases). V gave up 4 bases and J gave up 1 base, with 7 bases separating them. The length of the CDR3 is 13 residues. CDR1 is SNHLY, CDR2 FYNNEI, per germline. CDR3 amino acids: CASSVQGQETQYF. CDR3 bases: TGTGCCAGCAGTGTACAGGGCCAAGAGACCCAGTACTTC.

CDR3 sequence (DNA): TGCGCCAGCAGCCGTAATCCGGGACAAACACAAGAGACCCAGTACTTC. Amino acid sequence: CASSRNPGQTQETQYF. The chain combines TRBV4-1 with TRBJ2-5; possibly TRBD1 for D (6 bases). This CDR3 spans 16 amino acids. The germline CDR1 and CDR2 sequences are MGHRA and YSYEKL. V was cut by 4 bases and J by 2 bases, with 17 bases left in between.

Only one count was recorded for this clone. V and J are TRBV5-1 and TRBJ2-5; TRBD2 is a possible D gene (7 bases). Trimming stripped 4 bases from V and 4 bases from J, with 14 bases between. Per the germline V gene, CDR1 is SGHRS and CDR2 is YFSETQ. The CDR3 contains 14 residues. The CDR3, as DNA: TGCGCCAGCAGCCCCTTCGGGGGGCGAGAGACCCAGTACTTC. Its translation is CASSPFGGRETQYF. Supplemented by reference TRBV5-1 and TRBJ2-5, the full variable domain reads KAGVTQTPRYLIKTRGQQVTLSCSPISGHRSVSWYQQTPGQGLQFLFEYFSETQRNKGNFPGRFSGRQFSNSRSEMNVSTLELGDSALYLCASSPFGGRETQYFGPGTRLLVL.

This clone was detected once. The rearrangement uses TRBV7-9 and TRBJ2-3; no definite D call. The ends were cut back, 6 bases at V and 6 bases at J, with 4 bases in the middle. Germline CDR1 SEHNR, CDR2 FQNEAQ (reference sequence). CDR3 length: 10 amino acids. The CDR3 DNA reads as TGTGCCAGCAGGCAGGATACGCAGTATTTT. It is translated as CASRQDTQYF.

The chain recombines TRBV19 with TRBJ1-5; D is possibly TRBD1 (6 bases). The CDR3 spans 15 residues. Germline assignment: CDR1 LNHDA and CDR2 SQIVND (reference sequence). Deletions cut 6 bases from V and 2 bases from J, with 14 bases between. CDR3 sequence reads: CASSPWPGGNQPQHF. The CDR3 DNA is TGTGCCAGTAGCCCCTGGCCAGGGGGCAATCAGCCCCAGCATTTT.

This clone was observed once. The rearrangement joins TRBV5-4 to TRBJ2-1, with TRBD1 matching 9 bases. Trimming cost V 0 bases and J 8 bases; bases outside gene matches: 6. CDR1 and CDR2 (germline): SGHNT, YYREEE (reference sequence). The CDR3 covers 15 residues. Written as DNA, the CDR3 is TGTGCCAGCAGCTTGGGATTAAGGACAGGGGATGAGCAGTTCTTC. Translated, it gives CASSLGLRTGDEQFF.

V usage is TRBV12-5 and J usage is TRBJ1-1, with 8 bases lining up with TRBD1. The V gene end was trimmed by 1 base and the J gene end by 12 bases; junction bases not matched to a gene: 7. The CDR3 is 13 amino acids. Germline-derived CDR1 and CDR2 are LGHNT and FRNRAP. The CDR3 DNA follows: TGTGCTAGTGGTTTGGGAGGACAGGGTAGAACTTTCTTT. This gives the protein CASGLGGQGRTFF. Looking up the rest from reference TRBV12-5 and TRBJ1-1 gives the full variable domain: DARVTQTPRHKVTEMGQEVTMRCQPILGHNTVFWYRQTMMQGLELLAYFRNRAPLDDSGMPKDRFSAEMPDATLATLKIQPSEPRDSAVYFCASGLGGQGRTFFGQGTRLTVV.

The chain has TRBV10-3 and TRBJ2-7, with D tentatively TRBD1 (5 bases). Trimming cost V 0 bases and J 2 bases, with 11 bases left between them. The length of the CDR3 is 15 residues. CDR1 is ENHRY and CDR2 is SYGVKD in the germline V gene. Here the CDR3 reads CAISESMARAYEQYF. CDR3 bases: TGTGCCATCAGTGAGTCGATGGCCAGGGCCTACGAGCAGTACTTC.